The 18 T cell receptor beta chains presented below share a single source sample, sequenced in a study of blood T cell repertoires in COVID-19. The method was immunoSEQ multiplex PCR; TCRdb's version includes in-frame clones alone and lacks a portion of them. The sample yields around 190,000 clones, roughly 84% seen once. Sample: PBMCs or T cells enriched from blood (not recorded which). These receptors all come from a woman aged 25 to 39 who had been exposed to COVID-19.

This clone has just one count. The CDR3 protein is CASSLGQAGTDTQYF. DNA of the CDR3: TGCGCCAGCAGCCTAGGACAGGCGGGCACAGATACGCAGTATTTT. The chain uses TRBV5-1 and TRBJ2-3; TRBD1 matches at 7 bases. The germline gives CDR1 SGHRS, CDR2 YFSETQ. The junction had 6 bases not matched to a gene; V was cut back by 4 bases and J by 1 base. The CDR3 is 15 amino acids.

The rearrangement joins TRBV9 to TRBJ2-3, with D possibly TRBD2 on 5 matching bases. Looked up from germline, CDR1 is SGDLS and CDR2 is YYNGEE. Trimming removed 0 bases at V and 3 bases at J, with 14 bases between. The CDR3 has 16 amino acids. The CDR3 region is CASSVEILASTDTQYF. CDR3 nucleotide sequence: TGTGCCAGCAGCGTAGAAATCTTAGCGTCAACAGATACGCAGTATTTT. Drawing the rest from reference TRBV9 and TRBJ2-3, the complete variable domain is DSGVTQTPKHLITATGQRVTLRCSPRSGDLSVYWYQQSLDQGLQFLIQYYNGEERAKGNILERFSAQQFPDLHSELNLSSLELGDSALYFCASSVEILASTDTQYFGPGTRLTVL.

The V gene is TRBV19, the J gene TRBJ1-3, with TRBD1 matching 7 bases. In germline, CDR1 is LNHDA, CDR2 SQIVND (reference sequence). The CDR3 has 18 residues. V lost 0 bases and J lost 1; bases outside the gene matches: 9. For the CDR3, the DNA is TGTGCCAGTAGTATAGATTCGGGGGACAGAGCTTCTGGAAACACCATATATTTT. Protein product: CASSIDSGDRASGNTIYF.

The chain joins TRBV10-1 to TRBJ1-3; tentatively, D is TRBD1 (5 bases). The CDR3 is 16 amino acids. V shed 7 bases and J shed 0 bases, with 16 bases lying between them. Looked up from germline, CDR1 is WNHNN and CDR2 is SYGVQD (reference sequence). CDR3 loop: CASTLRLQGSGNTIYF. The DNA of the CDR3 is TGCGCCAGCACACTCCGTCTTCAGGGCTCTGGAAACACCATATATTTT.

V gene TRBV11-2 combines with J gene TRBJ2-7, with no clear D. The CDR3 has 11 amino acids. The V gene lost 3 bases and the J gene lost 3 bases, with 3 bases spanning the gap. Germline-derived CDR1 and CDR2 are SGHAT and FQNNGV. CDR3 bases: TGTGCCAGCAGCTTCCACTACGAGCAGTACTTC. Translation: CASSFHYEQYF. The whole variable domain, filled in from reference TRBV11-2 and TRBJ2-7, reads EAGVAQSPRYKIIEKRQSVAFWCNPISGHATLYWYQQILGQGPKLLIQFQNNGVVDDSQLPKDRFSAERLKGVDSTLKIQPAKLEDSAVYLCASSFHYEQYFGPGTRLTVT.

CDR3 DNA sequence: TGTGCCAGCAGTCGCTTTGGGGGGTCTATTCAGCCCCAGCATTTT. Encoded protein: CASSRFGGSIQPQHF. This chain links TRBV6-2 or TRBV6-3 with TRBJ1-5; tentatively, D is TRBD1 (5 bases). The CDR3 extends over 15 amino acids. Germline V gene sequence: CDR1 MNHEY, CDR2 SVGEGT. V was cut by 5 bases and J by 6 bases, with 17 bases left in between.

This clone came up a few times. The chain links TRBV29-1 to TRBJ2-3; perhaps TRBD1 as D (5 bases). The CDR3 covers 13 residues. Germline assignment: CDR1 SQVTM and CDR2 ANQGSEA. The V end lost 3 bases, the J end lost 1 base, and 8 bases lay between the germline ends. CDR3 in amino acids: CSVDEGGTDTQYF. Written as DNA, the CDR3 is TGCAGCGTTGACGAAGGGGGCACAGATACGCAGTATTTT.

The J gene is TRBJ2-6, the V gene TRBV5-4; perhaps TRBD1 as D (6 bases). CDR1 and CDR2 (germline): SGHNT, YYREEE (reference sequence). V dropped 0 bases and J dropped 0 bases, with 13 bases sitting between them. This CDR3 has 18 amino acids. CDR3 nucleotide sequence: TGTGCCAGCAGCTTGGTCGCAGGGGTTCACTCTGGGGCCAACGTCCTGACTTTC. This sequence encodes CASSLVAGVHSGANVLTF.

V gene TRBV7-2 combines with J gene TRBJ2-3; maybe TRBD1 (6 bases). The CDR3 is 14 amino acids. Trimming took off 2 bases at V and 6 bases at J, with 12 bases between the two ends. Germline values: CDR1 SGHTA, CDR2 FQGNSA. The chain's CDR3 is CASSLQGRWDTQYF. CDR3 coding DNA: TGTGCCAGCAGCTTACAGGGGAGATGGGATACGCAGTATTTT.

The chain has TRBV5-1 and TRBJ1-1; tentative D call: TRBD1 (5 bases). The germline gives CDR1 SGHRS, CDR2 YFSETQ. Trimming removed 5 bases from V and 4 bases from J, with 9 bases in between. The CDR3 length is 12 residues. CDR3 nucleotides: TGCGCCAGCAGGGAGGGGTTCACTGAAGCTTTCTTT. As protein: CASREGFTEAFF.

V is TRBV10-2 and J is TRBJ1-5; tentative D call: TRBD1 (6 bases). The CDR3 spans 13 residues. Trimming left V 5 bases short and J 7 bases short, with 12 bases between. Germline V gene sequence: CDR1 WSHSY, CDR2 SAAADI. The CDR3 nucleotides are TGCGCCAGCAGTCCGGGACATTGGCAGCCCCAGCATTTT. This encodes CASSPGHWQPQHF.

The chain carries TRBV10-2 and TRBJ2-4; maybe TRBD2 (6 bases). Germline V gene data show CDR1 as WSHSY and CDR2 as SAAADI. V dropped 0 bases and J dropped 7 bases, with 7 bases sitting between them. This CDR3 contains 13 residues. The CDR3 region is CASSESEGNIQYF. CDR3 DNA sequence: TGCGCCAGCAGTGAGTCGGAGGGGAACATTCAGTACTTC.

This chain connects TRBV2 to TRBJ1-2; 8 bases match TRBD1. In germline, CDR1 is SNHLY, CDR2 FYNNEI. The J segment lost 7 bases and the V segment lost 7 bases, leaving 8 bases of the junction unmatched. CDR3 length: 13 residues. The CDR3 spells CASNRQGSGGYTF. The CDR3 region has the DNA TGTGCCAGCAACCGACAGGGGAGCGGTGGCTACACCTTC. Full variable domain (missing parts from reference TRBV2 and TRBJ1-2): EPEVTQTPSHQVTQMGQEVILRCVPISNHLYFYWYRQILGQKVEFLVSFYNNEISEKSEIFDDQFSVERPDGSNFTLKIRSTKLEDSAMYFCASNRQGSGGYTFGSGTRLTVV.

V usage is TRBV4-3 and J usage is TRBJ2-1, with 7 bases matching TRBD2. The CDR3 has 16 residues. CDR1 and CDR2 (germline): LGHNA, YSLEER. The V segment lost 1 base and the J segment 1 base; nucleotides outside the gene matches: 4. CDR3 residues: CASSQGVGGSYNEQFF. The CDR3 DNA sequence: TGCGCCAGCAGCCAAGGGGTGGGGGGGTCCTACAATGAGCAGTTCTTC.

This clone was seen a handful of times. This rearrangement joins TRBV19 to TRBJ1-2; TRBD1 matches at 7 bases. Germline V gene data show CDR1 as LNHDA and CDR2 as SQIVND (reference sequence). V trimming: 7 bases; J trimming: 8 bases; junction bases outside the gene matches: 7. This CDR3 is 12 amino acids long. CDR3 nucleotides: TGTGCCAGTATGACAGGGACGAGCGGCTACACCTTC. Its protein is CASMTGTSGYTF.

Here the CDR3 reads CASSLMTGENEKLFF. In DNA form, the CDR3 reads TGTGCCAGCAGCCTCATGACCGGGGAAAATGAAAAACTGTTTTTT. V and J are TRBV7-2 and TRBJ1-4, with D unclear. The germline gives CDR1 SGHTA, CDR2 FQGNSA. This CDR3 comprises 15 residues. Trimming took 5 bases from V and 5 from J, leaving 15 bases between them. Supplemented by reference TRBV7-2 and TRBJ1-4, the full variable domain reads GAGVSQSPSNKVTEKGKDVELRCDPISGHTALYWYRQSLGQGLEFLIYFQGNSAPDKSGLPSDRFSAERTGGSVSTLTIQRTQQEDSAVYLCASSLMTGENEKLFFGSGTQLSVL.

The gene calls are TRBV11-2 and TRBJ1-6; 7 bases are a match to TRBD1. Germline V gene sequence: CDR1 SGHAT, CDR2 FQNNGV. Unmatched junction bases numbered 5, after V lost 3 bases and J lost 0 bases. There are 17 residues in the CDR3. The CDR3 is CASSLLGQSSYNSPLHF. CDR3 coding DNA: TGTGCCAGCAGCTTGTTGGGACAGAGCTCCTATAATTCACCCCTCCACTTT. The variable domain in full, with the rest retrieved from reference TRBV11-2 and TRBJ1-6, is EAGVAQSPRYKIIEKRQSVAFWCNPISGHATLYWYQQILGQGPKLLIQFQNNGVVDDSQLPKDRFSAERLKGVDSTLKIQPAKLEDSAVYLCASSLLGQSSYNSPLHFGNGTRLTVT.

The chain joins TRBV7-2 to TRBJ1-3; TRBD1 is a possible D gene (5 bases). This CDR3 has 14 amino acids. Trimming took 3 bases from V and 3 from J, leaving 9 bases between them. Germline CDR1 is SGHTA and CDR2 is FQGNSA. CDR3 in DNA: TGTGCCAGCAGCTTGCAGACAGATGGAAACACCATATATTTT. Translated, it gives CASSLQTDGNTIYF.